This entry concerns a single T cell receptor (beta chain). The antigen remains unidentified. The method was immunoSEQ multiplex PCR; TCRdb's version includes in-frame clones alone and lacks a portion of them. The data hold approximately 270,000 clones, with roughly 87% observed a single time. The CDR3 contains 12 residues. Between the trimmed V and J ends, which lost 4 bases and 4 bases, there was a span of 5 bases. The germline CDR1 and CDR2 sequences are SEHNR and FQNEAQ (reference sequence). The data were obtained in a study of cytomegalovirus exposure and HLA in healthy donors. General study results and limits: The study put roughly 160 TCR beta chains on its list as cytomegalovirus-associated.

Sequenced input: PBMCs. The V gene is TRBV7-9, the J gene TRBJ1-5, with D hard to call. The sequence was collected from a young man in good health and CMV-seropositive. The CDR3 loop reads CASSWGNQPQHF. The DNA of the CDR3 is TGTGCCAGCAGCTGGGGAAATCAGCCCCAGCATTTT.